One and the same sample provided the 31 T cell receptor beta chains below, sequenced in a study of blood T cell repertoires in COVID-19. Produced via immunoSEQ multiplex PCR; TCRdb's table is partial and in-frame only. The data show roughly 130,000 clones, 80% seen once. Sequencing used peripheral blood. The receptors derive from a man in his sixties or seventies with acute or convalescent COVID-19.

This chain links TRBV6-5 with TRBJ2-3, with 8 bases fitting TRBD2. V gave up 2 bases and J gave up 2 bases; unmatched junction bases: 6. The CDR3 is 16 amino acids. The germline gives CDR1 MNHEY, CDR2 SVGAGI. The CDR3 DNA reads TGTGCCAGCAGTTACCTACGACTAGCGCACACAGATACGCAGTATTTT. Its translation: CASSYLRLAHTDTQYF.

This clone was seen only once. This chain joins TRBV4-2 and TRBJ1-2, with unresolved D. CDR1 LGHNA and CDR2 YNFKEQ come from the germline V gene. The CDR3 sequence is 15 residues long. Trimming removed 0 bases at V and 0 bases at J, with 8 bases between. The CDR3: CASSQDAVANYGYTF. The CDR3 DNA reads TGTGCCAGCAGCCAAGATGCAGTCGCTAACTATGGCTACACCTTC.

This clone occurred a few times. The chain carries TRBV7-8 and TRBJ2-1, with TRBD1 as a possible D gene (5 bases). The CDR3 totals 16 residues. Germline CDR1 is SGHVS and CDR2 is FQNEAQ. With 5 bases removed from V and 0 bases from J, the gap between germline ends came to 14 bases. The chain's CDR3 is CASSPYRFSSYNEQFF. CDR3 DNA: TGTGCCAGCAGCCCCTACAGGTTTAGCTCCTACAATGAGCAGTTCTTC.

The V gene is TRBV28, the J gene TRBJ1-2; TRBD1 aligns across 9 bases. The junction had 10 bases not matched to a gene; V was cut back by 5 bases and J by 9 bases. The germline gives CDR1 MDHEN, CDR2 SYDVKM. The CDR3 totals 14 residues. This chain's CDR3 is CASSTGQGGDRYTF. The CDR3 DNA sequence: TGTGCCAGCAGTACGGGACAGGGTGGGGATCGCTACACCTTC.

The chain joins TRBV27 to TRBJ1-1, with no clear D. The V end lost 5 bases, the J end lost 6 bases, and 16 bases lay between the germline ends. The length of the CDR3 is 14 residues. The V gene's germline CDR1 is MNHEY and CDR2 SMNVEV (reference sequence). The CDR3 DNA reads TGTGCCAGCAGTCCTGCGCTCCGGTTGTCTGAAGCTTTCTTT. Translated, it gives CASSPALRLSEAFF.

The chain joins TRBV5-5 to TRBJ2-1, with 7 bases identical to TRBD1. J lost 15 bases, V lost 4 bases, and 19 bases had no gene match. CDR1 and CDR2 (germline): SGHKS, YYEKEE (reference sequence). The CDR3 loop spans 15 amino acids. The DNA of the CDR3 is TGTGCCAGCAGCGCCTTATCGGGACAGAGGTCACGCCGGTTCTTC. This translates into CASSALSGQRSRRFF.

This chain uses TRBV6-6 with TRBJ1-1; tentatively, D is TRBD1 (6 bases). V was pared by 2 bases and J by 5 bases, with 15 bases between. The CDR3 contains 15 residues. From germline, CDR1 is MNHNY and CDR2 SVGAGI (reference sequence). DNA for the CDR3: TGTGCCAGCAGTTACCCCGGGACACAGAGGACTGAAGCTTTCTTT. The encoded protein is CASSYPGTQRTEAFF.

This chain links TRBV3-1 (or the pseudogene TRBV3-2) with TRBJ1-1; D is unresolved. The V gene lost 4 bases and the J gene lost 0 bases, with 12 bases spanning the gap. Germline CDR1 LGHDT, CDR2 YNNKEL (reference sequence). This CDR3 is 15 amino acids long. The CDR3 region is CASSLGAELNTEAFF. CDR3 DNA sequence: TGTGCCAGCAGCCTTGGCGCGGAACTGAACACTGAAGCTTTCTTT.

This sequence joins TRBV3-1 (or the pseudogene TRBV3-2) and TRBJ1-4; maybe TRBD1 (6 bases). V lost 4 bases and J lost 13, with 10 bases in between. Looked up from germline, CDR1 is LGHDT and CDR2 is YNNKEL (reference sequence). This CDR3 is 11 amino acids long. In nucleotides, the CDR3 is TGTGCCAGCAGCCCTGGACAGCGACTGTTTTTT. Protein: CASSPGQRLFF.

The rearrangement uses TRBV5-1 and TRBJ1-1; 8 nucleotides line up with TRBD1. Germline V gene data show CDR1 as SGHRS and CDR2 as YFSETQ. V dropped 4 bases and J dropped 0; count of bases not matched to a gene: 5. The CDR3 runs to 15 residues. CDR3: CASSGQGPMNTEAFF. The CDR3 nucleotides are TGCGCCAGCAGCGGACAGGGCCCGATGAACACTGAAGCTTTCTTT.

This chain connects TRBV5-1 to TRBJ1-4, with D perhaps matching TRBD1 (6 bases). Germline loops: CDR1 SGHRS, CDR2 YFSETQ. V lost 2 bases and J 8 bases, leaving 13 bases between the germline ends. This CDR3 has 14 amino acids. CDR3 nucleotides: TGCGCCAGCAGCTTACGGGGGGCTGAGGAAAAACTGTTTTTT. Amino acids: CASSLRGAEEKLFF.

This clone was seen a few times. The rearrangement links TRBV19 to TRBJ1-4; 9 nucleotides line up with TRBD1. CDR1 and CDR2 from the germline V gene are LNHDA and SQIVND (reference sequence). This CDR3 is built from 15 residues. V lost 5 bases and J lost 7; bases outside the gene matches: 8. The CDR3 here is CASSGPDRGIEKLFF. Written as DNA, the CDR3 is TGTGCCAGTAGTGGGCCCGACAGGGGGATTGAAAAACTGTTTTTT.

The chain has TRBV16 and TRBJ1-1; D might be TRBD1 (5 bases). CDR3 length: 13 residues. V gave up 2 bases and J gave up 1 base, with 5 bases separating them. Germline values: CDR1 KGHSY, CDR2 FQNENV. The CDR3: CASSQQGNTEAFF. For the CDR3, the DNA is TGTGCCAGCAGCCAACAGGGGAACACTGAAGCTTTCTTT.

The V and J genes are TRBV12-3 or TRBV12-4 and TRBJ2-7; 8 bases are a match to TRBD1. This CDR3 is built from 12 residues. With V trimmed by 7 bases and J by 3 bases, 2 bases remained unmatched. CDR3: CASTGQDYEQYF. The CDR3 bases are TGTGCCAGCACGGGACAGGACTACGAGCAGTACTTC.

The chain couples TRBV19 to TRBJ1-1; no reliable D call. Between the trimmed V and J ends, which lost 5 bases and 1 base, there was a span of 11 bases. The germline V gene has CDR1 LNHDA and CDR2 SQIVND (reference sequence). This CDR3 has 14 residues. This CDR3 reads CASSPSGTNTEAFF. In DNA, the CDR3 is TGTGCCAGTAGTCCCTCAGGAACGAACACTGAAGCTTTCTTT.

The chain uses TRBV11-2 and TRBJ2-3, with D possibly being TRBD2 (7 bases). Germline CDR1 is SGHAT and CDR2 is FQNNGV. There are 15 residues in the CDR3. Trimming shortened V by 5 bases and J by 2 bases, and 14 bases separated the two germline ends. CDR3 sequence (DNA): TGTGCCAGCAGCCCCGGGGGGCTCTTCACAGATACGCAGTATTTT. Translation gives CASSPGGLFTDTQYF.

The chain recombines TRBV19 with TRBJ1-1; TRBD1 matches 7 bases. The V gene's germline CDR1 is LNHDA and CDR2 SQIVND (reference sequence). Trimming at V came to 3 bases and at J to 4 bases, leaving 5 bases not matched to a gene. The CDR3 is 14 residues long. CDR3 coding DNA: TGTGCCAGTAGTATCAACAGGGGATTCACTGAAGCTTTCTTT. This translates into CASSINRGFTEAFF.

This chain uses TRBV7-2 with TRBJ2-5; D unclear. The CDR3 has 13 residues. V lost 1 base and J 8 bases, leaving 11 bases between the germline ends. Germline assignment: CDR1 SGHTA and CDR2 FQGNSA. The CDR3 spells CASSLDPLPTQYF. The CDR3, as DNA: TGTGCCAGCAGCTTAGATCCCCTCCCTACCCAGTACTTC.

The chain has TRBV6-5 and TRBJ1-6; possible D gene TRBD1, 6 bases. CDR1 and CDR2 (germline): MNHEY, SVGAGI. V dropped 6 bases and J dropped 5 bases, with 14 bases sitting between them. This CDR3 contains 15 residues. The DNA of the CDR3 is TGTGCCAGCAGAAGACCGGGACACGATAATTCACCCCTCCACTTT. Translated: CASRRPGHDNSPLHF.

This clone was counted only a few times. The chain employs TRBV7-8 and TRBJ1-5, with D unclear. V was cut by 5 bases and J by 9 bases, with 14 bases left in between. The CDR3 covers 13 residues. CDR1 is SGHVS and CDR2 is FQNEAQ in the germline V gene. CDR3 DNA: TGTGCCAGCAGCAAGTCCTTCTCGGGGCCCCAGCATTTT. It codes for CASSKSFSGPQHF.

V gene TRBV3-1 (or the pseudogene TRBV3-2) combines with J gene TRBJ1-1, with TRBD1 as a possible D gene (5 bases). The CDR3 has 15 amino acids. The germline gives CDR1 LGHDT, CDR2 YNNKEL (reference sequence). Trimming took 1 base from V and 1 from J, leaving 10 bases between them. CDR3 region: CASSQGGGPNTEAFF. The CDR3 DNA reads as TGTGCCAGCAGCCAAGGCGGGGGACCGAACACTGAAGCTTTCTTT.

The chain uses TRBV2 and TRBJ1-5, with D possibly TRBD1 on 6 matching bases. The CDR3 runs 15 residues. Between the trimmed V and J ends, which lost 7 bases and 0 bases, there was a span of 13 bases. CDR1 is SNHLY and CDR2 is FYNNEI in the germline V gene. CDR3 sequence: CASMRDMHSNQPQHF. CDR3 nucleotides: TGTGCCAGCATGAGGGACATGCATAGCAATCAGCCCCAGCATTTT.

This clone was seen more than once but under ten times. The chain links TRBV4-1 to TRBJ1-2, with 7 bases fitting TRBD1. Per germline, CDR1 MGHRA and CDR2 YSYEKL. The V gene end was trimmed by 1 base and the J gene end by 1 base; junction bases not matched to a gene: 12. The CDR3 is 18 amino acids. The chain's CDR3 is CASSQGVNPGQRNYGYTF. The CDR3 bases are TGCGCCAGCAGCCAAGGGGTAAATCCGGGACAGCGTAACTATGGCTACACCTTC.

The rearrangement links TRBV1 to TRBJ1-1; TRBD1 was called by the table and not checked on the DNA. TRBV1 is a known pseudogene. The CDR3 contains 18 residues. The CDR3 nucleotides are TGCACCAGCAGCCAAGGAGATAGGGGTAGTTGCATGAACACTGAAGCTTTCTTT. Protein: CTSSQGDRGSCMNTEAFF.

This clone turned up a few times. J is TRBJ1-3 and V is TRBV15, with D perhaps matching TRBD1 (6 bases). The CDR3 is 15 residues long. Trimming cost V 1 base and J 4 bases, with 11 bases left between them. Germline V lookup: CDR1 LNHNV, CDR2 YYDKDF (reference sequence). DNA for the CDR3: TGTGCCACCAGCAGAGTTGGGGGCCAAGGAAACACCATATATTTT. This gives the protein CATSRVGGQGNTIYF.

CDR3 loop: CASRSLAGEAKNIQYF. CDR3 DNA sequence: TGTGCCAGCAGATCTCTAGCGGGGGAAGCCAAAAACATTCAGTACTTC. The V and J genes are TRBV2 and TRBJ2-4; 10 bases line up with TRBD2. Unmatched junction bases numbered 5, after V lost 6 bases and J lost 0 bases. Germline V lookup: CDR1 SNHLY, CDR2 FYNNEI. There are 16 residues in the CDR3.

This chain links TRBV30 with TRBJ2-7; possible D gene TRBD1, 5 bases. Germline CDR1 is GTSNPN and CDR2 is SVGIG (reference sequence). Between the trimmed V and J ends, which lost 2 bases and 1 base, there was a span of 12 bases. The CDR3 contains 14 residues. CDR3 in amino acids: CAWSPGMGSYEQYF. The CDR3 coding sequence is TGTGCCTGGAGTCCAGGGATGGGTTCCTACGAGCAGTACTTC.

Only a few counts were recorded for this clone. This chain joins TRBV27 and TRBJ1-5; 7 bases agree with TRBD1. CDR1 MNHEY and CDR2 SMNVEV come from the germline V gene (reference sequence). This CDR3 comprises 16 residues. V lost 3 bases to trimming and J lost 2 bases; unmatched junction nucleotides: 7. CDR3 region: CASSLVGGLGNQPQHF. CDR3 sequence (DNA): TGTGCCAGCAGTTTGGTAGGGGGCCTTGGCAATCAGCCCCAGCATTTT.

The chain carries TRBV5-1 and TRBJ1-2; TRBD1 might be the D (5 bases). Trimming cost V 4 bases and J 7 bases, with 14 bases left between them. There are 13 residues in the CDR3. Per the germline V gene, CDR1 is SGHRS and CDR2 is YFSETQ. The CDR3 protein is CASSSSRETGYTF. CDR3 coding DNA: TGCGCCAGCAGCAGTTCCAGGGAAACTGGCTACACCTTC.

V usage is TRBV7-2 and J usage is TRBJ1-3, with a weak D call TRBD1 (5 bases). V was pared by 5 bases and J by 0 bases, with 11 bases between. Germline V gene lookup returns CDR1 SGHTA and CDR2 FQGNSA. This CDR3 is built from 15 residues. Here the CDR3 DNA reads TGTGCCAGCAGCCGTGGGGGGGGCTCTGGAAACACCATATATTTT. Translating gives CASSRGGGSGNTIYF.

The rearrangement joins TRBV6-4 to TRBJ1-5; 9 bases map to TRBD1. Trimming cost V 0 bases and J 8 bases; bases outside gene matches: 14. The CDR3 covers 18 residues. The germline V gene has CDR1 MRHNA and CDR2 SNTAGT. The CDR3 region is CASSDSIQGQGSTEPQHF. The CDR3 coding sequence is TGTGCCAGCAGTGACTCGATCCAGGGACAGGGCAGTACAGAGCCCCAGCATTTT.